This T cell receptor beta chain is from a study of cytomegalovirus exposure and HLA in healthy donors. Study-level information: Genotyping of roughly 400 donors showed that 80% to 85% belonged to the Caucasian-associated ancestry cluster. Findings of the study overall: The classifier was said to identify cytomegalovirus status with high specificity and sensitivity.

As to this clone: As yet, its antigen is unknown.

V lost 3 bases and J 0 bases, leaving 12 bases between the germline ends. Germline CDR1 and CDR2: LNHDA and SQIVND (reference sequence). This CDR3 contains 15 residues. A multiplex PCR was run with 60 Vbeta primers and 13 Jbeta primers. Sequencing was performed with immunoSEQ multiplex PCR; in TCRdb, only in-frame clones are kept and a portion is missing. Seen here are about 90,000 clones, 62% observed once, and the top ten hold 5.5%. The specimen was PBMCs. The origin of this receptor is a woman in her 30s in good health and CMV-seropositive. V is TRBV19 and J is TRBJ2-7, with D possibly TRBD1 on 6 matching bases. DNA of the CDR3: TGTGCCAGTAGTATTGCGTCGACAGGCTCCTACGAGCAGTACTTC. Protein product: CASSIASTGSYEQYF.